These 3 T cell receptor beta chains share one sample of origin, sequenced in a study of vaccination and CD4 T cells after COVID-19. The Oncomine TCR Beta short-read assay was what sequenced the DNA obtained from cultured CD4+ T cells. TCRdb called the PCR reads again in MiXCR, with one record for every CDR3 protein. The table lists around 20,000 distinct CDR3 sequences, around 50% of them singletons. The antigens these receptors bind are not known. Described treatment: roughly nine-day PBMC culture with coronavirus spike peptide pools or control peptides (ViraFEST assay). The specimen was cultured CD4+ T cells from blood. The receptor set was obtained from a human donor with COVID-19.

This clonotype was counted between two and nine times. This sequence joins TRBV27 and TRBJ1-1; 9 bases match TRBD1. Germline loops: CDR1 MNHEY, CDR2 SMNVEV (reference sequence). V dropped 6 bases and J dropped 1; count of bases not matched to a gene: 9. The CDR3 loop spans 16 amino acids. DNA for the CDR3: TGTGCCAGCAGGGAGGGGACAGGGTTGAGGAACACTGAAGCTTTCTTT. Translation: CASREGTGLRNTEAFF.

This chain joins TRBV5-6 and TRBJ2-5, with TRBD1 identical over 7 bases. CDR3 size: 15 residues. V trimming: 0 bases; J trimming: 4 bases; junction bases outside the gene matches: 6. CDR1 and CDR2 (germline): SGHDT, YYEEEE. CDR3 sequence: CASSLAGGRGETQYF. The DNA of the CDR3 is TGTGCCAGCAGCTTGGCAGGGGGTCGGGGAGAGACCCAGTACTTC.

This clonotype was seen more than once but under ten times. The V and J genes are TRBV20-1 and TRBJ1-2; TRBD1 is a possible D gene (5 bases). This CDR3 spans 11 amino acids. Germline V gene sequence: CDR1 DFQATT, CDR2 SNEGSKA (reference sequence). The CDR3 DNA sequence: TGCCAAGGTTGGGGGGGCTATGGCTACACCTTC. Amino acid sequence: CQGWGGYGYTF.